These 3 T cell receptor beta chains share one sample of origin, sequenced in a study of neurological immune-mediated disorders. TCRdb re-analysed the 5' RACE reads in MiXCR, keeping a single row per CDR3 protein. Of 71,000 or so distinct CDR3 sequences listed, less than 5.5% were seen once; the top ten hold around 2.2%. Sample: PBMCs. These receptors were collected from a woman aged 25 to 45 with multiple sclerosis.

This clonotype was seen many times. Germline is not matched at one junction end, which may reflect a read error. The rearrangement uses TRBV7-7 and TRBJ2-5, with 7 bases fitting TRBD2. This CDR3 spans 14 amino acids. The V gene's germline CDR1 is SSHAT and CDR2 FNYEAQ (reference sequence). The CDR3 nucleotides read TGTGCCAGCAGATTAGAGACTAGCAGAGAGACCCAGTACTTC. Translation gives CASRLETSRETQYF. Together with reference TRBV7-7 and TRBJ2-5, the CDR3 gives the full variable domain: GAGVSQSPRYKVTKRGQDVTLRCDPISSHATLYWYQQALGQGPEFLTYFNYEAQPDKSGLPSDRFSAERPEGSISTLTIQRTEQRDSAMYRCASRLETSRETQYFGPGTRLLVL.

Of note for this clonotype: A much larger clone differs by one base, so this may be a read error. The chain links TRBV12-3 or TRBV12-4 to TRBJ1-1; D gene unclear. Trimming removed 7 bases at V and 0 bases at J, with 9 bases between. This CDR3 is built from 13 residues. In nucleotides, the CDR3 is TGTGCCAGCAATCCTTTATTGAACACTGAAGCTTTCTTT. This codes for CASNPLLNTEAFF.

This clonotype was picked up many times. The chain combines TRBV28 with TRBJ2-7; 8 nucleotides line up with TRBD1. Germline V CDR1 and CDR2: MDHEN, SYDVKM. CDR3 size: 14 residues. Losses at the gene ends were 5 bases for V and 2 bases for J; bases not matched to a gene: 5. CDR3 in amino acids: CASSHRGVTYEQYF. CDR3 sequence (DNA): TGTGCCAGCAGTCACAGGGGGGTTACCTACGAGCAGTACTTC.